This is a list of T cell receptor beta chains from one sample in a study of cytomegalovirus exposure and HLA in healthy donors. Profiling relied on immunoSEQ multiplex PCR, and the TCRdb table lists in-frame clones only, not all of them. Of tens of thousands of clones listed, approximately 70% are singletons. The sample consisted of PBMCs. Source of these receptors: a woman aged 55-75 years in good health and CMV-seropositive. Both conserved end residues are part of each CDR3. Each record gives: V gene, J gene, CDR3 protein.

v_gene: TRBV10-3; j_gene: TRBJ1-5; CDR3aa: CAIAPGLGEPQHF
v_gene: TRBV7-9; j_gene: TRBJ1-6; CDR3aa: CASSLEEGSPLHF
v_gene: TRBV7-9; j_gene: TRBJ1-1; CDR3aa: CSSSLTGADTEAFF
v_gene: TRBV10-3; j_gene: TRBJ2-7; CDR3aa: CAIKGQGEYEQYF
v_gene: TRBV11-3; j_gene: TRBJ2-1; CDR3aa: CASSLKPDEQFF
v_gene: TRBV27; j_gene: TRBJ1-2; CDR3aa: CASGRYLDYGYTF
v_gene: TRBV7-2; j_gene: TRBJ1-2; CDR3aa: CASSLDRGTGGYTF
v_gene: TRBV7-8; j_gene: TRBJ1-4; CDR3aa: CASSLGGLNEKLFF
v_gene: TRBV7-2; j_gene: TRBJ2-1; CDR3aa: CASSSNYNEQFF
v_gene: TRBV7-2; j_gene: TRBJ1-1; CDR3aa: CASSPTGAGEAFF
v_gene: TRBV7-2; j_gene: TRBJ2-1; CDR3aa: CASSLVASSYNEQFF
v_gene: TRBV4-1; j_gene: TRBJ2-5; CDR3aa: CASSHGQYQETQYF
v_gene: TRBV9; j_gene: TRBJ1-4; CDR3aa: CASSVGRPYTAYSTNEKLFF
v_gene: TRBV2; j_gene: TRBJ1-2; CDR3aa: CASSDGGFYGYTF
v_gene: TRBV5-1; j_gene: TRBJ2-7; CDR3aa: CASSILPGEQYF
v_gene: TRBV27; j_gene: TRBJ2-1; CDR3aa: CASSPPPSGAYNEQFF
v_gene: TRBV7-8; j_gene: TRBJ2-3; CDR3aa: CASSVSGGFSDTQYF
v_gene: TRBV5-1; j_gene: TRBJ1-3; CDR3aa: CASRSFGSGNTIYF
v_gene: TRBV4-1; j_gene: TRBJ1-5; CDR3aa: CACSQYKDIPNQPQHF
v_gene: TRBV6-6; j_gene: TRBJ2-7; CDR3aa: CASSPPRDRTYEQYF
v_gene: TRBV4-1; j_gene: TRBJ2-3; CDR3aa: CASSLGASGGAVDTQYF
v_gene: TRBV18; j_gene: TRBJ1-1; CDR3aa: CASSPPSLGTEAFF
v_gene: TRBV11-2; j_gene: TRBJ1-3; CDR3aa: CASRLLRGRSGNTIYF
v_gene: TRBV6-5; j_gene: TRBJ1-2; CDR3aa: CASSYSIPRVGGYTF
v_gene: TRBV5-4; j_gene: TRBJ2-4; CDR3aa: CASSQGRGAENIQYF
v_gene: TRBV5-6; j_gene: TRBJ2-3; CDR3aa: CASSFGGADTQYF
v_gene: TRBV5-8; j_gene: TRBJ1-5; CDR3aa: CASSPVRDQPQHF
v_gene: TRBV5-1; j_gene: TRBJ1-6; CDR3aa: CASSLFSVIYNSPLHF
v_gene: TRBV9; j_gene: TRBJ2-3; CDR3aa: CASSLGTSGAADTQYF
v_gene: TRBV4-1; j_gene: TRBJ2-2; CDR3aa: CASSQDKQTGELFF
v_gene: TRBV7-2; j_gene: TRBJ1-1; CDR3aa: CASSLEIGGSEAFF
v_gene: TRBV10-3; j_gene: NA; CDR3aa: CAISEAGTGNIAYEQYF
v_gene: TRBV11-2; j_gene: TRBJ2-1; CDR3aa: CASSLDRGGDYNEQFF
v_gene: TRBV13; j_gene: TRBJ2-7; CDR3aa: CASSLGLSYEQYF
v_gene: TRBV7-9; j_gene: TRBJ1-1; CDR3aa: CSSSLAWGLTTFF
v_gene: TRBV7-2; j_gene: TRBJ2-2; CDR3aa: CASSLVAGLTGELFF
v_gene: TRBV10-2; j_gene: TRBJ2-5; CDR3aa: CASSESGTPQETQYF
v_gene: TRBV5-1; j_gene: TRBJ2-3; CDR3aa: CASSTSSAGDTQYF
v_gene: TRBV4-1; j_gene: TRBJ1-1; CDR3aa: CASSRMGGENTEAFF
v_gene: TRBV23-1; j_gene: TRBJ1-1; CDR3aa: CARVSGQFGAFF
v_gene: TRBV29-1; j_gene: TRBJ1-1; CDR3aa: CSVEDGLPNTEAFF
v_gene: TRBV7-2; j_gene: TRBJ1-6; CDR3aa: CASSLDSPGRSPLHF
v_gene: TRBV4-3; j_gene: TRBJ1-3; CDR3aa: CASSQDRVASGNTIYF
v_gene: TRBV19; j_gene: TRBJ2-7; CDR3aa: CASKSRQESYEQYF
v_gene: TRBV14; j_gene: TRBJ2-7; CDR3aa: CASSQALSPRTGVYEQYF
v_gene: TRBV7-2; j_gene: TRBJ1-2; CDR3aa: CASSLAGPNYGYTF
v_gene: TRBV7-9; j_gene: TRBJ1-2; CDR3aa: CSSSLVRGTINYGYTF
v_gene: TRBV5-1; j_gene: TRBJ2-3; CDR3aa: CASSPHQLAALTDTQYF
v_gene: TRBV18; j_gene: TRBJ1-3; CDR3aa: CASSGGVSGNTIYF
v_gene: TRBV18; j_gene: TRBJ1-1; CDR3aa: CASSSLHLTGSLDTEAFF
v_gene: TRBV4-1; j_gene: TRBJ1-1; CDR3aa: CASSSQWDRVWSEAFF